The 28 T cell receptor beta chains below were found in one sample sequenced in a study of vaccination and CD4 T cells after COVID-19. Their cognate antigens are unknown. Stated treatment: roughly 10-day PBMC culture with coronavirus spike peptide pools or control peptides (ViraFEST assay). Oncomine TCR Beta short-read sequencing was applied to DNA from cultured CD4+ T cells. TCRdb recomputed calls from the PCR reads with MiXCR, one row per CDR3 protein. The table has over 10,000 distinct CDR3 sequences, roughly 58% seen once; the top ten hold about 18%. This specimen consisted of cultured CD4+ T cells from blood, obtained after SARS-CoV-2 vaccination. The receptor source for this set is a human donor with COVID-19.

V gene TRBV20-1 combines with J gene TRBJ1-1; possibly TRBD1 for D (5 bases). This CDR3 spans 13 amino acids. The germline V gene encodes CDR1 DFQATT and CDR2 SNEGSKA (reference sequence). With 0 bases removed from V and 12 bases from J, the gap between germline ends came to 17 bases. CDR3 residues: CSARDSEGLWSFF. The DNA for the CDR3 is TGCAGTGCTAGAGATTCTGAGGGGCTCTGGTCTTTCTTT.

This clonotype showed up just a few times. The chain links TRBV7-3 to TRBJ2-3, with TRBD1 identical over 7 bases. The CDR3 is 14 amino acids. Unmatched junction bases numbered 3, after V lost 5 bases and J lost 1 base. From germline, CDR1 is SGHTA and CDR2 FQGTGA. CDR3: CASSPDRGTDTQYF. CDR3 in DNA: TGTGCCAGCAGCCCCGACAGGGGCACAGATACGCAGTATTTT.

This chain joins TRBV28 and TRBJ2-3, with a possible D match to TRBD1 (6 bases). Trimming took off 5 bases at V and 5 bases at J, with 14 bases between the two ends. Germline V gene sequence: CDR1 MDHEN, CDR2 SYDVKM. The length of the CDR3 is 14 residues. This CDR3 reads CASSTLQGEDTQYF. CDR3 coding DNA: TGTGCCAGCAGTACGTTACAGGGAGAAGATACGCAGTATTTT.

This CDR3 is CASTLSYGSTEAFF. The CDR3 DNA sequence: TGTGCCAGCACCCTGTCTTATGGGAGCACTGAAGCTTTCTTT. V is TRBV27 and J is TRBJ1-1; D ambiguous. The germline V and J ends were trimmed by 7 bases and 4 bases, with 16 bases remaining between them. The CDR3 has 14 amino acids. The V gene's germline CDR1 is MNHEY and CDR2 SMNVEV (reference sequence).

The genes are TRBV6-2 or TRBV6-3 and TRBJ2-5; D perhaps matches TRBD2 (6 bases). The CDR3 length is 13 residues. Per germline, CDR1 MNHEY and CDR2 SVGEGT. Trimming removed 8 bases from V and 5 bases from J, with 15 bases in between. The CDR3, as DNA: TGTGCCAGCGGGGGACTGTATGGGGAGACCCAGTACTTC. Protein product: CASGGLYGETQYF.

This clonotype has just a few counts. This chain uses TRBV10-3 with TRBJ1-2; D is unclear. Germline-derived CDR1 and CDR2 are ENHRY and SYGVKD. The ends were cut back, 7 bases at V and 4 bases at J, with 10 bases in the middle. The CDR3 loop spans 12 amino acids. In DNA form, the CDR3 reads TGTGCCATCACCGCAGGAACCTATGGCTACACCTTC. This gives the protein CAITAGTYGYTF.

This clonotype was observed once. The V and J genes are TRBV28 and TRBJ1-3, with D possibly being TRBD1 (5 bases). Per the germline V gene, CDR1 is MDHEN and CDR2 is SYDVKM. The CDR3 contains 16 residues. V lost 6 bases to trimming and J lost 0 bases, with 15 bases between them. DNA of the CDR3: TGTGCCAGCAGCCTCAGGCCAGGGACCTCTGGAAACACCATATATTTT. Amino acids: CASSLRPGTSGNTIYF.

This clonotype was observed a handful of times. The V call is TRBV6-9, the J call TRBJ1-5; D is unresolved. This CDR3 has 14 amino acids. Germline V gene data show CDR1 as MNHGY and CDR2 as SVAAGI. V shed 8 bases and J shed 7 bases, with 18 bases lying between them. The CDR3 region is CASFEPQSRQPQHF. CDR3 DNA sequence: TGTGCCAGCTTCGAGCCCCAATCGAGGCAGCCCCAGCATTTT.

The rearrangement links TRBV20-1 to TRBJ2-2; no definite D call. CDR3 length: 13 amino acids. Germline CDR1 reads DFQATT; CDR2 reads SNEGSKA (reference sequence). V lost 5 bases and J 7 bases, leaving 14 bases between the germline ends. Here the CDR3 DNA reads TGCAGTGCTCCTGTCCGATCAGGCGGGGAGCTGTTTTTT. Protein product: CSAPVRSGGELFF.

The CDR3 sequence is CSAITGFATDTQYF. The CDR3 coding sequence is TGCAGTGCCATCACAGGGTTTGCCACAGATACGCAGTATTTT. The rearrangement uses TRBV20-1 and TRBJ2-3; weak D call: TRBD1 (6 bases). Trimming removed 6 bases from V and 2 bases from J, with 15 bases in between. CDR3 length: 14 amino acids. Germline CDR1 reads DFQATT; CDR2 reads SNEGSKA (reference sequence).

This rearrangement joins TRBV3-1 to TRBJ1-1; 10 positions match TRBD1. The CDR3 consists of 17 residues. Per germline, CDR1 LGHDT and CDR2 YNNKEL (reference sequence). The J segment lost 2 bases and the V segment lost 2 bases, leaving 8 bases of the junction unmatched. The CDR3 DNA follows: TGTGCCAGCAGCCAATCCGACAGGGGGCGCCATAACACTGAAGCTTTCTTT. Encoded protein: CASSQSDRGRHNTEAFF.

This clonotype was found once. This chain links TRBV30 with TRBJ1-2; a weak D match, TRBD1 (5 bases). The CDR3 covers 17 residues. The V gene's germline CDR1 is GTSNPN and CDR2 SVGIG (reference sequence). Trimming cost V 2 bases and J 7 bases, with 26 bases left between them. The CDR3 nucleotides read TGTGCCTGGAGTTTCAACTCGATGGGGGAGAGGTCCCGTGGCTACACCTTC. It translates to CAWSFNSMGERSRGYTF.

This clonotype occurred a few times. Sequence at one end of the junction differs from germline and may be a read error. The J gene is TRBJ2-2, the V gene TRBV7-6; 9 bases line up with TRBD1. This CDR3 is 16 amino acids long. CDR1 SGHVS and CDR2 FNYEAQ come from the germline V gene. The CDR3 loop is CASSPRQGANTGELFF. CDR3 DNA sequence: TGTGCTAGCAGCCCGCGACAGGGGGCGAACACCGGGGAGCTGTTTTTT. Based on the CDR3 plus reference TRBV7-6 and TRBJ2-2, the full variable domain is GAGVSQSPRYKVTKRGQDVALRCDPISGHVSLYWYRQALGQGPEFLTYFNYEAQQDKSGLPNDRFSAERPEGSISTLTIQRTEQRDSAMYRCASSPRQGANTGELFFGEGSRLTVL.

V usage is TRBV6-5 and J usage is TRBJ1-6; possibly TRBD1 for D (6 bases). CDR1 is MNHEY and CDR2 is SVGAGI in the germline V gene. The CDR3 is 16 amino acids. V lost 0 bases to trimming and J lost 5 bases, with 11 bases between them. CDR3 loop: CASSYSPDSHNSPLHF. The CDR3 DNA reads TGTGCCAGCAGTTACTCGCCGGACAGCCATAATTCACCCCTCCACTTT.

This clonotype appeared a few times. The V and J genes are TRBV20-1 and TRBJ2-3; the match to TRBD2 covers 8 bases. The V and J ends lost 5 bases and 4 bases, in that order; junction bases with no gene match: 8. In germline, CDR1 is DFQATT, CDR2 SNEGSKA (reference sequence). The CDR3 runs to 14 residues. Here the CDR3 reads CSARAGARADTQYF. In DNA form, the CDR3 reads TGCAGTGCTCGAGCGGGGGCGAGGGCAGATACGCAGTATTTT.

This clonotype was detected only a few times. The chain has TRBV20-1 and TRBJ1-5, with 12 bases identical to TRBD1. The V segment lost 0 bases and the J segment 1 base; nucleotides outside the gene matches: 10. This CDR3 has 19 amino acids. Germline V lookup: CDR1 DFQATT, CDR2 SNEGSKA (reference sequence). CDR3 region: CSARDPRDRGRKSNQPQHF. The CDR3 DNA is TGCAGTGCTAGAGATCCTCGGGACAGGGGGCGGAAGAGCAATCAGCCCCAGCATTTT.

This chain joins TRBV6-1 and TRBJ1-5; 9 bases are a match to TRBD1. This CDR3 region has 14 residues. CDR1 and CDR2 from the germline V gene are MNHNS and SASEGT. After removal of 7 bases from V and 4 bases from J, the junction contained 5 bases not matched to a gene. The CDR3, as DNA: TGTGCCAGCACCGGGACAGGGAAAAATCAGCCCCAGCATTTT. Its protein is CASTGTGKNQPQHF.

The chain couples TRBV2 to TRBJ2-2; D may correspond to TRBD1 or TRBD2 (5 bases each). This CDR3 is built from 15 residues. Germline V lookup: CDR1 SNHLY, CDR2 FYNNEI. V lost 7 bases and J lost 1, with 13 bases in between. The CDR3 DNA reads TGTGCCAGCACCGGGCTGGGGGAGAACACCGGGGAGCTGTTTTTT. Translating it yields CASTGLGENTGELFF.

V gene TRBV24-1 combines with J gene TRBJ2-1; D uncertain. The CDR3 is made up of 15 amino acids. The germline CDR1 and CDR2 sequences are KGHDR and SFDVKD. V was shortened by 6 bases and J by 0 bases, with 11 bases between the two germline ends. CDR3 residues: CATSRSPSSYNEQFF. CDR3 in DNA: TGTGCCACCAGTCGCTCCCCCAGCTCCTACAATGAGCAGTTCTTC.

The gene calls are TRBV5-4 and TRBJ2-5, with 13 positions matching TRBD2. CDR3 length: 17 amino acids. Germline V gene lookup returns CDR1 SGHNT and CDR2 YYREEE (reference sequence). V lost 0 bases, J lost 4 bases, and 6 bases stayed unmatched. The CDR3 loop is CASSLGPLAGGPETQYF. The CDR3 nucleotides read TGTGCCAGCAGCTTGGGTCCACTAGCGGGGGGGCCAGAGACCCAGTACTTC.

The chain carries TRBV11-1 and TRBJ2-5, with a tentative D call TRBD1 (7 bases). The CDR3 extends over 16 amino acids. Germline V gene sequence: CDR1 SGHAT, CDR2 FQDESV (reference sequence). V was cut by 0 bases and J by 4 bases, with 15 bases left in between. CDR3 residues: CASSLAVTGRRETQYF. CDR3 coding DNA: TGTGCCAGCAGCTTAGCCGTGACAGGGAGGCGAGAGACCCAGTACTTC.

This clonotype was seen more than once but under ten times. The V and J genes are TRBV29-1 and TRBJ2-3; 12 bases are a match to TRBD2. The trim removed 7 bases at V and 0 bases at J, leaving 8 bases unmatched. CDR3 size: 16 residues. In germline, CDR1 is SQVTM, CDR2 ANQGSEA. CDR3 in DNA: TGCAGCGCCGCCGGTACTAGCGGGGGGAGCACAGATACGCAGTATTTT. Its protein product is CSAAGTSGGSTDTQYF.

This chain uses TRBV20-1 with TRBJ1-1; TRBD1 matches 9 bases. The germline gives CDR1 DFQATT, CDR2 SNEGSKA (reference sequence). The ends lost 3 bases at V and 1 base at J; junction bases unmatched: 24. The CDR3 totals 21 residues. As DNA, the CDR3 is TGCAGTGCTAGGGGGATTAGACAGGGGGGTTTGGATTCGGAAACGAACACTGAAGCTTTCTTT. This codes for CSARGIRQGGLDSETNTEAFF.

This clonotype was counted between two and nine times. CDR3 sequence reads: CASSDTAGADTQYF. Here the CDR3 DNA reads TGTGCCAGCAGTGACACGGCGGGGGCGGATACGCAGTATTTT. The chain has TRBV6-1 and TRBJ2-3; tentatively, D is TRBD2 (7 bases). Germline V gene lookup returns CDR1 MNHNS and CDR2 SASEGT. This CDR3 region has 14 residues. The V end was cut by 3 bases, the J end by 6 bases, with 13 bases between.

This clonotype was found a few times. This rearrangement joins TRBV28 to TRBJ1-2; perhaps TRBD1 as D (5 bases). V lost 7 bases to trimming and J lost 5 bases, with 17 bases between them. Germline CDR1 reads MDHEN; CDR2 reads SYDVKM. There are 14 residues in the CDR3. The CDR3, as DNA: TGTGCCAGCAACGGTGAGACAGCGGCTTATGGCTACACCTTC. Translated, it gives CASNGETAAYGYTF.

In nucleotides, the CDR3 is TGTGCCAGCAGTTCCGTTGAGGGGATTGAGCAGTTCTTC. This encodes CASSSVEGIEQFF. The chain uses TRBV6-5 and TRBJ2-1; D tentatively fits TRBD1 or TRBD2 (5 bases each). V gave up 4 bases and J gave up 9 bases, with 13 bases separating them. The CDR3 has 13 residues. CDR1 is MNHEY and CDR2 is SVGAGI in the germline V gene.

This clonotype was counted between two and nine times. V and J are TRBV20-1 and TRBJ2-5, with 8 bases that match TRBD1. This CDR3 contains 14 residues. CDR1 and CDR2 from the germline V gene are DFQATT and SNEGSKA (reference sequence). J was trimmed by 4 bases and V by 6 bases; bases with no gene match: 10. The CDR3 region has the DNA TGCAGTGCAAGGACAGGGATGGGTCGAGAGACCCAGTACTTC. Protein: CSARTGMGRETQYF.

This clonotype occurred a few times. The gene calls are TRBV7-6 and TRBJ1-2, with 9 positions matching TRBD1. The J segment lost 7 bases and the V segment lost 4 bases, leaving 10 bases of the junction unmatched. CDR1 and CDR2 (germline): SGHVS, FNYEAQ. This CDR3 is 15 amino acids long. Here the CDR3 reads CASSSRPGTGLGYTF. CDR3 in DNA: TGTGCCAGCAGCTCCCGACCCGGGACAGGGCTTGGCTACACCTTC.